This is a list of T cell receptor beta chains from one sample in a study of regulatory T cells in long-lasting Graves disease. TCRdb recomputed calls from the multiplex PCR reads with MiXCR, one row per CDR3 protein. The sample carries some 250,000 distinct CDR3 sequences, 15% to 20% recorded once. These sequences were also reported in another study, on T cells in Graves' hyperthyroidism and ophthalmopathy.

The material sequenced was peripheral blood mononuclear cells (PBMCs), taken at new diagnosis, from a patient treated with antithyroid drugs. The receptors shown here come from a woman in her twenties or thirties with Graves disease. Each CDR3 is given with its conserved first and last residue.

>TRBV6-5
CASSYQGGEQYF
>TRBV6-2/TRBV6-3
CASSYSKGGKTEAFF
>TRBV5-1
CASSMRSMRSSSYNEQFF
>TRBV10-3
CAISDRASGASVLTF
>TRBV20-1
CSARDPASGTSYNEQFF
>TRBV5-5
CASSLNFGTGSYGYTF
>TRBV19
CASSIGGIREKLFF
>TRBV2
CASSDSINQPQHF
>TRBV7-2
CASSLGTGGVYEQYF
>TRBV19
CASSKSPRETYEQYF
>TRBV12-3/TRBV12-4
CASSWGLAGYEQYF
>TRBV5-1
CASRTQTGVGYTF
>TRBV4-1
CASSQTDRNTEAFF
>TRBV12-3/TRBV12-4
CASSIQETQYF
>TRBV14
CASSGQQGVKETQYF
>TRBV27
CASSLIGGGNYGYAF
>TRBV28
CASTSRDSYGYTF
>TRBV5-1
CASSFGQGIHEQYF
>TRBV7-2
CASSLNSMNEQFF
>TRBV19
CASSISGQGSYEQYF
>TRBV11-2
CASSLAPWAGERTGELFF
>TRBV6-1
CASRLRNTIYF
>TRBV7-9
CASSLVGDTNGYTF